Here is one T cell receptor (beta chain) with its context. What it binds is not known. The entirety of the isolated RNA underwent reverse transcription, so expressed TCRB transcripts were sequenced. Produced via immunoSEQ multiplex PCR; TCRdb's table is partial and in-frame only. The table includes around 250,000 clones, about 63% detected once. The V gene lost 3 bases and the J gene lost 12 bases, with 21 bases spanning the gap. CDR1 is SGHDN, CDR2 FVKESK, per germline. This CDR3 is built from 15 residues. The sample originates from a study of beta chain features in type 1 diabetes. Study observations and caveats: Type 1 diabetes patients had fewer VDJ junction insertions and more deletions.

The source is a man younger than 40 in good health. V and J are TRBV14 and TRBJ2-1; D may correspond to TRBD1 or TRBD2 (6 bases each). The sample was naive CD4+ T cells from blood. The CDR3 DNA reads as TGTGCCAGCAGCCAGGGGGGCGGGACCCCCCGGAGGCAGTTCTTC. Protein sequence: CASSQGGGTPRRQFF. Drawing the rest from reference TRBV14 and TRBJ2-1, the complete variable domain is EAGVTQFPSHSVIEKGQTVTLRCDPISGHDNLYWYRRVMGKEIKFLLHFVKESKQDESGMPNNRFLAERTGGTYSTLKVQPAELEDSGVYFCASSQGGGTPRRQFFGPGTRLTVL.